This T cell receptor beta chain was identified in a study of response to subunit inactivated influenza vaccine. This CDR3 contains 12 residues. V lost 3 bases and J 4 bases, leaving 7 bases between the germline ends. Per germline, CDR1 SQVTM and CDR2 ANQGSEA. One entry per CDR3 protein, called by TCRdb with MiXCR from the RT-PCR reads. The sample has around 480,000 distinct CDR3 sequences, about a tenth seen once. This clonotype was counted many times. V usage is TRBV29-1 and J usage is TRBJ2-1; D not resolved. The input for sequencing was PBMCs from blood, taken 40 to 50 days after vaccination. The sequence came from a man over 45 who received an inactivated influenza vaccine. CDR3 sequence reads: CSVDNSYNEQFF. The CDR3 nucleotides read TGCAGCGTTGACAACAGTTACAATGAGCAGTTCTTC.